The T cell receptor (beta chain) described here comes from a study of T-cell reconstitution after alpha-beta-depleted transplantation in children. In this sample, this clonotype turned up many times. This CDR3 is built from 15 residues. V lost 4 bases to trimming and J lost 9 bases, with 21 bases between them. Germline V gene sequence: CDR1 LGHNA, CDR2 YSLEER. The authors prepared the TCRbeta library with unique molecular identifiers. TCRdb analysed the PCR reads with MiXCR anew, one entry per CDR3 protein. This sample has around 450,000 distinct CDR3 sequences, with 10% to 13% found just once. Sequencing used PBMCs, obtained before TCRalphabeta/CD19-depleted stem cell transplant. The genes are TRBV4-3 and TRBJ1-1; D unresolved. The receptor was derived from a child aged 2 to 10 with inherited bone marrow failure, due to receive a stem cell transplant. CDR3 nucleotide sequence: TGCGCCAGCAGCCTTGCTACGAGCACAACTTGGCAAGCTTTCTTT. It encodes CASSLATSTTWQAFF.